The 15 T cell receptor beta chains below come from one sample, sequenced in a study of vaccination effects on CD4 cells after COVID-19. Subsequent to about 10 days of culture, CD4+ T cells were isolated. From March to December 2020, the person had a SARS-CoV-2 infection that was confirmed by PCR. Participants were vaccinated with two doses of either the BNT162b2 or mRNA-1273 vaccine. Which antigens these TCRs recognize remains unknown. Profiled with immunoSEQ multiplex PCR; TCRdb holds only in-frame clones, not every one. The repertoire holds around 50,000 clones, with 65% to 75% as singletons. The sample was CD4+ T cells from PBMCs cultured without peptide, taken after COVID-19 vaccination. These receptors all stem from a human donor who had a prior SARS-CoV-2 infection.

This clone was seen a few times. The genes are TRBV7-2 and TRBJ2-7, with D perhaps matching TRBD2 (6 bases). This CDR3 is built from 15 residues. Germline V gene sequence: CDR1 SGHTA, CDR2 FQGNSA. The ends were cut back, 3 bases at V and 3 bases at J, with 15 bases in the middle. CDR3 sequence: CASSLDRGSFYEQYF. CDR3 DNA: TGTGCCAGCAGCTTGGACCGGGGGTCCTTCTACGAGCAGTACTTC.

This clone was counted a single time. This chain uses TRBV28 with TRBJ2-7; D is possibly TRBD1 (6 bases). CDR3 length equals 13 residues. V gave up 6 bases and J gave up 6 bases, with 15 bases separating them. Germline values: CDR1 MDHEN, CDR2 SYDVKM. CDR3 DNA sequence: TGTGCCAGCAGCGTAAGCAGGGGTCTCGAGCAGTACTTC. Amino acids: CASSVSRGLEQYF.

This sequence joins TRBV6-5 and TRBJ1-2; the D gene is possibly TRBD1 (6 bases). CDR3 length: 12 residues. V lost 6 bases to trimming and J lost 14 bases, with 19 bases between them. The germline gives CDR1 MNHEY, CDR2 SVGAGI. The CDR3 DNA reads as TGTGCCAGCAGCTCGCCACCTCAGGGGAGTACCTTC. Translated: CASSSPPQGSTF.

The chain recombines TRBV5-1 with TRBJ2-3; 9 bases line up with TRBD2. Per the germline V gene, CDR1 is SGHRS and CDR2 is YFSETQ. Trimming took 1 base from V and 3 from J; bases not matched to a gene: 3. This CDR3 is 15 amino acids long. CDR3 DNA sequence: TGCGCCAGCAGCTTGAGCGGGAGGTCTACAGATACGCAGTATTTT. Protein product: CASSLSGRSTDTQYF.

This clone was seen a handful of times. This chain links TRBV7-9 with TRBJ1-1; perhaps TRBD1 as D (5 bases). Germline assignment: CDR1 SEHNR and CDR2 FQNEAQ (reference sequence). The V gene lost 11 bases and the J gene lost 3 bases, with 16 bases spanning the gap. The CDR3 sequence is 13 residues long. DNA for the CDR3: TGTGCCTATAAGGGGCGGGAGGACACTGAAGCTTTCTTT. Encoded protein: CAYKGREDTEAFF.

The chain links TRBV6-6 to TRBJ2-7, with 8 bases matching TRBD2. V lost 6 bases and J lost 0; bases outside the gene matches: 7. Germline values: CDR1 MNHNY, CDR2 SVGAGI (reference sequence). The CDR3 is 15 residues long. CDR3 amino acids: CASRVSGTPSYEQYF. For the CDR3, the DNA is TGTGCCAGCAGAGTTAGCGGGACCCCCTCCTACGAGCAGTACTTC.

The gene calls are TRBV15 and TRBJ2-5; 9 bases agree with TRBD2. CDR1 and CDR2 (germline): LNHNV, YYDKDF (reference sequence). CDR3 length equals 18 residues. Trimming took 3 bases from V and 4 from J; bases not matched to a gene: 15. This CDR3 reads CATSRGEQYGTSSETQYF. CDR3 sequence (DNA): TGTGCCACCAGCAGGGGGGAACAGTATGGGACTAGCTCAGAGACCCAGTACTTC.

This clone has only a few counts. This sequence joins TRBV3-1 (or the pseudogene TRBV3-2) and TRBJ1-6, with 8 bases identical to TRBD1. The CDR3 sequence is 15 residues long. V lost 3 bases to trimming and J lost 7 bases; unmatched junction nucleotides: 5. Looked up from germline, CDR1 is LGHDT and CDR2 is YNNKEL (reference sequence). CDR3 nucleotides: TGTGCCAGCAGCCATCAAGACAGGGGAAATTCACCCCTCCACTTT. Translated, it gives CASSHQDRGNSPLHF.

This chain links TRBV4-2 with TRBJ1-1, with TRBD1 matching 8 bases. CDR3 length: 16 residues. The V gene's germline CDR1 is LGHNA and CDR2 YNFKEQ. V lost 1 base, J lost 5 bases, and 9 bases stayed unmatched. CDR3: CASSQVQRQGATEAFF. In DNA form, the CDR3 reads TGTGCCAGCAGCCAAGTACAGCGGCAGGGGGCAACTGAAGCTTTCTTT.

V and J are TRBV5-8 and TRBJ2-7; D perhaps matches TRBD2 (5 bases). Trimming removed 4 bases at V and 9 bases at J, with 20 bases between. The CDR3 sequence is 14 residues long. The germline gives CDR1 SGHTS, CDR2 YDEGEE. This CDR3 reads CASSPFYSGGGQYF. The CDR3 coding sequence is TGTGCCAGCAGCCCATTCTATAGTGGAGGTGGGCAGTACTTC.

The V gene is TRBV25-1, the J gene TRBJ2-6, with 8 nucleotides matching TRBD1. CDR1 is MGHDK and CDR2 is SYGVNS in the germline V gene. V was clipped by 5 bases and J by 3 bases; unmatched bases: 9. This CDR3 is built from 17 residues. The DNA for the CDR3 is TGTGCCAGCAGTTACACGACCGACAGGGGTGGGGCCAACGTCCTGACTTTC. Amino acids: CASSYTTDRGGANVLTF.

V gene TRBV10-3 combines with J gene TRBJ1-2; 8 positions match TRBD1. The V and J ends lost 0 bases and 4 bases, in that order; junction bases with no gene match: 4. There are 15 residues in the CDR3. Germline lookup yields CDR1 ENHRY and CDR2 SYGVKD. CDR3 sequence: CAISESNRGGYGYTF. CDR3 nucleotide sequence: TGTGCCATCAGTGAGTCGAACAGGGGGGGCTATGGCTACACCTTC.

V and J are TRBV2 and TRBJ1-5; no clear D gene. From germline, CDR1 is SNHLY and CDR2 FYNNEI. V gave up 4 bases and J gave up 7 bases, with 11 bases separating them. The CDR3 is made up of 13 amino acids. CDR3 in amino acids: CASSVEGGQPQHF. The CDR3, as DNA: TGTGCCAGCAGTGTCGAGGGCGGGCAGCCCCAGCATTTT.

The chain uses TRBV5-6 and TRBJ2-1; 8 bases agree with TRBD1. CDR3 length: 18 residues. Germline V gene lookup returns CDR1 SGHDT and CDR2 YYEEEE. V shed 4 bases, J shed 7 bases, and the junction held 19 bases outside the gene matches. CDR3 region: CASSRLYQGAQAFNEQFF. The DNA for the CDR3 is TGTGCCAGCAGCCGTTTGTACCAGGGGGCTCAGGCCTTTAATGAGCAGTTCTTC.

The chain carries TRBV9 and TRBJ1-2; weak D call: TRBD1 (5 bases). The V end lost 3 bases, the J end lost 7 bases, and 10 bases lay between the germline ends. Germline V lookup: CDR1 SGDLS, CDR2 YYNGEE. The CDR3 has 12 amino acids. This chain's CDR3 is CASSASGGGYTF. As DNA, the CDR3 is TGTGCCAGCAGCGCCAGCGGGGGTGGCTACACCTTC.